These T cell receptor beta chains were read from a single sample in a study of blood T cell repertoires in COVID-19. Measured with immunoSEQ multiplex PCR; TCRdb has only the in-frame clones, and not every one. The repertoire holds roughly 100,000 clones, with roughly nine tenths as singletons. Sequences were obtained from peripheral blood. The receptors were gathered from a man aged 45 to 65 in a cohort sampled during active COVID-19. Both conserved end residues are part of each CDR3. Each record gives: J gene, V gene, CDR3 protein.

J gene: TRBJ2-7; V gene: TRBV6-7; CDR3 protein: CASSYPRTSGASYEQYF
J gene: TRBJ2-7; V gene: TRBV10-3; CDR3 protein: CAIRETGAEQYF
J gene: TRBJ1-2; V gene: TRBV3-1/TRBV3-2; CDR3 protein: CASSQVGSGYTF
J gene: TRBJ2-3; V gene: TRBV5-1; CDR3 protein: CASSLGLTGTADTQYF
J gene: TRBJ2-5; V gene: TRBV25-1; CDR3 protein: CASSGVQGAGETQYF
J gene: TRBJ2-4; V gene: TRBV6-5; CDR3 protein: CASRFRAGHADIQYF
J gene: TRBJ2-3; V gene: TRBV7-9; CDR3 protein: CASSLAPSGGADTQYF
J gene: TRBJ1-5; V gene: TRBV6-6; CDR3 protein: CASSRNYAENSNQPQHF
J gene: TRBJ2-3; V gene: TRBV11-2; CDR3 protein: CASSLGGLGFGDTQYF
J gene: TRBJ1-1; V gene: TRBV7-9; CDR3 protein: CASSRGGGRTEAFF
J gene: TRBJ1-2; V gene: TRBV4-1; CDR3 protein: CASSQVGGAGGYTF
J gene: TRBJ2-2; V gene: TRBV24-1; CDR3 protein: CATSDARRGRELFF
J gene: TRBJ2-1; V gene: TRBV6-2/TRBV6-3; CDR3 protein: CASSTNNNEQFF